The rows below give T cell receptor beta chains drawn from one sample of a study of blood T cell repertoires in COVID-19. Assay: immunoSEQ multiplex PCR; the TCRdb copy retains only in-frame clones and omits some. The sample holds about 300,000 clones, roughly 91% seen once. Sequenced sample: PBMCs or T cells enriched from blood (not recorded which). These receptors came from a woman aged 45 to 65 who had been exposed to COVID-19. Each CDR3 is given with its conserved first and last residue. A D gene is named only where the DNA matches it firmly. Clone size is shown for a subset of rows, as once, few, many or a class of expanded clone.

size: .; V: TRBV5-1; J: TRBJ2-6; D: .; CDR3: CASSKWGHSGANVLTF; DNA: TGCGCCAGCAGTAAGTGGGGGCACTCTGGGGCCAACGTCCTGACTTTC
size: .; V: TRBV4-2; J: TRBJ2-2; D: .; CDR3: CASSQVKGGDTGELFF; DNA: TGTGCCAGCAGCCAAGTGAAGGGGGGGGACACCGGGGAGCTGTTTTTT
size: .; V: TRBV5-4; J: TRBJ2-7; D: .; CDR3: CASSSQGYYEQYF; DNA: TGTGCCAGCAGCTCGCAGGGCTACTACGAGCAGTACTTC
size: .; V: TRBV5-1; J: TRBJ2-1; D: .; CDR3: CASSLEPQELSYNEQFF; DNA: TGCGCCAGCAGCTTGGAACCCCAAGAACTCTCCTACAATGAGCAGTTCTTC
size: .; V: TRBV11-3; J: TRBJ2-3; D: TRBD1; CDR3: CASSPDRGTDTQYF; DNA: TGTGCCAGCAGCCCAGACAGGGGCACAGATACGCAGTATTTT
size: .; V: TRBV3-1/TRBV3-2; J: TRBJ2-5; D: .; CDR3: CASSQDFGGDRVETQYF; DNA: TGTGCCAGCAGCCAAGATTTCGGGGGGGACAGGGTCGAGACCCAGTACTTC
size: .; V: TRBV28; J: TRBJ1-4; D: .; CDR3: CASSFQGPNEKLFF; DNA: TGTGCCAGCAGTTTTCAGGGTCCTAATGAAAAACTGTTTTTT
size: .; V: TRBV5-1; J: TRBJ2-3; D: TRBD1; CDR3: CASSHPGTGVTDTQYF; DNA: TGCGCCAGCAGCCACCCCGGGACAGGGGTCACAGATACGCAGTATTTT
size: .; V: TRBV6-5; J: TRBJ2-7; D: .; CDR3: CASSYGGFEYEQYF; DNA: TGTGCCAGCAGTTACGGGGGGTTCGAATACGAGCAGTACTTC
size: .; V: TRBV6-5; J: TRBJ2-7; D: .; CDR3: CASSSRTKLEQYF; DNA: TGTGCCAGCAGTTCCCGGACAAAACTTGAGCAGTACTTC
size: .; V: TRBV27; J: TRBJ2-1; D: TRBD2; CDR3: CASSLRGGAYNEQFF; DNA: TGTGCCAGCAGTTTACGGGGGGGCGCCTACAATGAGCAGTTCTTC
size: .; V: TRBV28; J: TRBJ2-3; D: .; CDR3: CASRIDFRGDSSDTQYF; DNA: TGTGCCAGCCGTATTGACTTCAGGGGAGACAGTTCAGATACGCAGTATTTT
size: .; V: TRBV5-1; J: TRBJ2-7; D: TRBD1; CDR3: CASSGTQGQGGAYEQYF; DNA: TGCGCCAGCAGCGGAACCCAGGGACAGGGTGGAGCCTACGAGCAGTACTTC
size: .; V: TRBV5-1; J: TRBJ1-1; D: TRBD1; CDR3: CASSWMGQGRAFF; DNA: TGCGCCAGCAGCTGGATGGGACAGGGACGAGCTTTCTTT
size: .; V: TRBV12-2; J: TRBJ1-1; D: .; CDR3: CASRLVGRGSSEAFF; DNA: .
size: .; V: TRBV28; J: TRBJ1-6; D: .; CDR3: CASIGGESLNSPLHF; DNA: TGTGCCAGCATCGGAGGGGAGAGTCTAAATTCACCCCTCCACTTT
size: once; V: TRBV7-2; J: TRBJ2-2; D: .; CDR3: CASSLGRPRGELFF; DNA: TGTGCCAGCAGCTTAGGGCGCCCGCGGGGGGAGCTGTTTTTT
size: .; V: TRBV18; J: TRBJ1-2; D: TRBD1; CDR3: CASSPRGQGKDYGYTF; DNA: TGTGCCAGCTCACCCAGAGGACAGGGAAAGGACTATGGCTACACCTTC
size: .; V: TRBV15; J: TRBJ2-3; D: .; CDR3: CATSRDDVSGGPPQYF; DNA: TGTGCCACCAGCAGAGATGATGTATCGGGGGGCCCCCCGCAGTATTTT
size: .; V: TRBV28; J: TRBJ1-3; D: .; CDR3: CASSLGGENTIYF; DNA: TGTGCCAGCAGTTTGGGAGGTGAAAACACCATATATTTT
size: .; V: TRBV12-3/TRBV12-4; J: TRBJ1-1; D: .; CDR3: CASSLVADTEAFF; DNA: TGTGCCAGCAGTTTAGTGGCGGACACTGAAGCTTTCTTT
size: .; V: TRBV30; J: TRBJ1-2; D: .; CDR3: CAWEEGFNYGYTF; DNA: TGTGCCTGGGAGGAGGGATTCAACTATGGCTACACCTTC
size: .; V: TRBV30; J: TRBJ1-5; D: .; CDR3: CAWSVRVGLSNQPQHF; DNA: TGTGCCTGGAGTGTCCGTGTGGGCCTAAGCAATCAGCCCCAGCATTTT
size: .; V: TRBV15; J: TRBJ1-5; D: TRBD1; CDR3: CATNRDRGDSGNQPQHF; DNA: TGTGCCACCAACAGGGACAGGGGCGATTCGGGCAATCAGCCCCAGCATTTT
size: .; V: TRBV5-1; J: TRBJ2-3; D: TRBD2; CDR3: CASRAGVTSTDTQYF; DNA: TGCGCCAGCAGAGCGGGGGTTACTAGCACAGATACGCAGTATTTT
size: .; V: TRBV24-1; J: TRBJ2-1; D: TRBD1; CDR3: CATSAGDRALFSYNEQFF; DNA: TGTGCCACCAGTGCTGGGGACAGGGCACTCTTCTCCTACAATGAGCAGTTCTTC
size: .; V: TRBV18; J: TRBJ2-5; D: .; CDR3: CASSRGTRETQYF; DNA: TGTGCCAGCTCACGGGGCACGAGGGAGACCCAGTACTTC
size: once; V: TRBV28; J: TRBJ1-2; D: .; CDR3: CASSLSGANYGYTF; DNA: TGTGCCAGCAGTTTGTCAGGGGCTAACTATGGCTACACCTTC
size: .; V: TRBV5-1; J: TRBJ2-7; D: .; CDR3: CASSIGEFYEQYF; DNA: TGCGCCAGCAGCATTGGTGAGTTCTACGAGCAGTACTTC
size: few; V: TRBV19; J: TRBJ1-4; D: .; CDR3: CASSIGLTAEKLFF; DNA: TGTGCCAGTAGTATTGGACTCACAGCGGAAAAACTGTTTTTT
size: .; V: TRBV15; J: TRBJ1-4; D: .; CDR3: CATSRALVIQGPTNNPPNEKLFF; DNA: TGTGCCACCAGCAGAGCTCTAGTTATACAGGGACCCACCAACAACCCACCTAATGAAAAACTGTTTTTT
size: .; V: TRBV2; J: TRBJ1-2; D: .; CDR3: CASRSDTFLYGYTF; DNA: TGTGCCAGCAGATCGGACACATTCCTCTATGGCTACACCTTC
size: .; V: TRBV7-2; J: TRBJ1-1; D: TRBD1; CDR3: CASSPRTGGASTEAFF; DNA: TGTGCCAGCAGCCCGCGGACAGGGGGCGCGAGCACTGAAGCTTTCTTT
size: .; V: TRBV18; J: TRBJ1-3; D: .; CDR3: CASSLGPTGSSGNTIYF; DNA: TGTGCCAGCTCACTAGGTCCCACAGGTTCTTCTGGAAACACCATATATTTT
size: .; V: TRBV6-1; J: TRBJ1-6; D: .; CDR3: CASSDTVYSPLHF; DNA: TGTGCCAGCAGTGATACAGTGTATTCACCCCTCCACTTT
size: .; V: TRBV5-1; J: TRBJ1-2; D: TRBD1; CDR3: CASSFSDSGGARYGYTF; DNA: TGCGCCAGCAGCTTTTCCGACTCAGGGGGCGCGAGGTATGGCTACACCTTC
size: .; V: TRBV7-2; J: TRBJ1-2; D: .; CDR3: CASSTWDFGNYGYTF; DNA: TGTGCCAGCAGCACTTGGGACTTCGGTAACTATGGCTACACCTTC
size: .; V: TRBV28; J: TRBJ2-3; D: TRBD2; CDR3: CASSSASRRGVTDTQYF; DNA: TGTGCCAGCAGTTCGGCGTCTCGGCGGGGGGTCACAGATACGCAGTATTTT
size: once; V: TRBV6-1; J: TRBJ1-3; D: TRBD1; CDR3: CASSDSGGRSGNTIYF; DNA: TGTGCCAGCAGTGATTCAGGGGGTCGGTCTGGAAACACCATATATTTT
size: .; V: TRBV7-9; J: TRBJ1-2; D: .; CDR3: CASSSNILINYGYTF; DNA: TGTGCCAGCAGCTCAAATATTCTAATTAACTATGGCTACACCTTC
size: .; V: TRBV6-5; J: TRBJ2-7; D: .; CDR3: CAPTLGHRSYEQYF; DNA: TGTGCCCCCACCTTGGGACATCGATCCTACGAGCAGTACTTC
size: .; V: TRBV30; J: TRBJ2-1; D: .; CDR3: CAWGRQGGSNEQFF; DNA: TGTGCCTGGGGTCGACAGGGAGGATCCAATGAGCAGTTCTTC
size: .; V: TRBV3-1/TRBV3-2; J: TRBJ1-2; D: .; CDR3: CASSQIVGQNYGYTF; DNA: TGTGCCAGCAGCCAAATCGTTGGGCAGAACTATGGCTACACCTTC
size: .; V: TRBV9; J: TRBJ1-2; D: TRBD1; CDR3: CASSVDRTGRNGYTF; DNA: TGTGCCAGCAGCGTAGATCGGACAGGGAGGAATGGCTACACCTTC
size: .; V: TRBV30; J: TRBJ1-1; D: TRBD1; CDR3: CAWSVNTGARAFF; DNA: TGTGCCTGGAGTGTAAATACAGGGGCGCGAGCTTTCTTT
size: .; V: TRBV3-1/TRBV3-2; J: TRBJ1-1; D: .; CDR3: CASSQGVHAEAFF; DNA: TGTGCCAGCAGCCAGGGAGTACACGCTGAAGCTTTCTTT
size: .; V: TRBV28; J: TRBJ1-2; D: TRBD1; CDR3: CASSSRGRGSYGYTF; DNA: TGTGCCAGCAGTTCACGTGGCAGGGGGTCCTATGGCTACACCTTC
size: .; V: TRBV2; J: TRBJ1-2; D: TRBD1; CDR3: CASSEGTGVVYGYTF; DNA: TGTGCCAGCAGTGAAGGAACAGGGGTCGTCTATGGCTACACCTTC
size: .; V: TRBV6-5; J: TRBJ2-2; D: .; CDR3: CASSYQNTGELFF; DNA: TGTGCCAGCAGTTATCAGAACACCGGGGAGCTGTTTTTT
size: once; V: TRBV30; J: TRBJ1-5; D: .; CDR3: CAWSLSRNQPQHF; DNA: TGTGCCTGGAGCTTGAGTCGCAATCAGCCCCAGCATTTT
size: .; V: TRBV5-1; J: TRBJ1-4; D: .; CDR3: CASSFLTTASNEKLFF; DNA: TGCGCCAGCAGCTTTCTTACGACAGCGAGTAATGAAAAACTGTTTTTT
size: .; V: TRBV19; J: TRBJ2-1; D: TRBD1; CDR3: CASSSRRGTGFRDEQFF; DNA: TGTGCCAGTAGTTCACGTCGGGGGACAGGGTTTAGGGATGAGCAGTTCTTC
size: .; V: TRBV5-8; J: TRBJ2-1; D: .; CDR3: CASSPRAGQRSYNEQFF; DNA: TGTGCCAGCAGCCCCCGCGCGGGACAGCGCTCCTACAATGAGCAGTTCTTC